Following are 23 T cell receptor beta chains from one sample sequenced in a study of T cell responses to AZD1222 COVID-19 vaccine (dated by TCRdb to the early 2020s). Library construction relied on the immunoSEQ multiplex PCR assay. As stored in TCRdb, this immuneACCESS dataset retains in-frame rearrangements with V and J assigned. A fraction of the clones does not appear; measured against another copy, unresolved V genes explain less than half of the discrepancy, and the remainder lacks a known reason. The sample table holds over 95,000 clones, of which approximately 90% were seen once. 9.5% to 15% of the sample is taken by the ten largest. The intended sense of this specimen's time point label: baseline before first vaccination. Sequenced here: peripheral blood, sampled on day 0 of AZD1222 vaccination. Receptors were obtained from an adult in good health.

The rearrangement joins TRBV6-1 to TRBJ2-2; D is ambiguous. Per germline, CDR1 MNHNS and CDR2 SASEGT. V lost 3 bases and J 1 base, leaving 6 bases between the germline ends. This CDR3 has 14 residues. CDR3 protein: CASSDTQNTGELFF. Here the CDR3 DNA reads TGTGCCAGCAGTGATACACAGAACACCGGGGAGCTGTTTTTT.

This rearrangement joins TRBV28 to TRBJ1-6; TRBD1 is a possible D gene (5 bases). Trimming took 3 bases from V and 3 from J, leaving 12 bases between them. Looked up from germline, CDR1 is MDHEN and CDR2 is SYDVKM. This CDR3 is 16 amino acids long. The CDR3 region is CASSLGSGNYNSPLHF. As DNA, the CDR3 is TGTGCCAGCAGTTTGGGATCAGGGAACTATAATTCACCCCTCCACTTT. The whole variable domain, filled in from reference TRBV28 and TRBJ1-6, reads DVKVTQSSRYLVKRTGEKVFLECVQDMDHENMFWYRQDPGLGLRLIYFSYDVKMKEKGDIPEGYSVSREKKERFSLILESASTNQTSMYLCASSLGSGNYNSPLHFGNGTRLTVT.

This clone was seen just once. This chain joins TRBV30 and TRBJ1-1; a possible D gene is TRBD1 (5 bases). Germline V gene lookup returns CDR1 GTSNPN and CDR2 SVGIG (reference sequence). V was cut by 0 bases and J by 2 bases, with 10 bases left in between. The CDR3 has 14 residues. CDR3 residues: CAWSVTRANTEAFF. The CDR3 nucleotides are TGTGCCTGGAGTGTAACCAGGGCTAACACTGAAGCTTTCTTT.

This sequence joins TRBV18 and TRBJ1-2; no firm D call. The CDR3 has 12 residues. Per germline, CDR1 KGHSH and CDR2 LQKENI. Trimming took off 2 bases at V and 0 bases at J, with 1 base between the two ends. The CDR3 DNA follows: TGTGCCAGCTCACCAGCTAACTATGGCTACACCTTC. Translating it yields CASSPANYGYTF.

This chain joins TRBV27 and TRBJ2-2, with 12 positions matching TRBD2. The CDR3 length is 15 residues. With 5 bases clipped from V and 5 bases from J, the junction kept 3 bases outside the gene matches. Germline CDR1 reads MNHEY; CDR2 reads SMNVEV (reference sequence). The CDR3 sequence: CASSRTSGKTGELFF. The CDR3 DNA follows: TGTGCCAGCAGTCGGACTAGCGGGAAAACCGGGGAGCTGTTTTTT.

The chain uses TRBV9 and TRBJ1-6; possible D gene TRBD1, 6 bases. CDR1 is SGDLS and CDR2 is YYNGEE in the germline V gene. V lost 4 bases and J 3 bases, leaving 11 bases between the germline ends. This CDR3 has 15 amino acids. The CDR3 nucleotides read TGTGCCAGCAGCACAACAGGGAACTATAATTCACCCCTCCACTTT. As protein: CASSTTGNYNSPLHF.

V and J are TRBV7-3 and TRBJ2-1; TRBD2 agrees at 13 bases. V gave up 5 bases and J gave up 12 bases; unmatched junction bases: 10. The CDR3 spans 15 residues. Germline CDR1 SGHTA, CDR2 FQGTGA. The CDR3 loop reads CASSRGLAGAMGQFF. The CDR3 DNA reads as TGTGCCAGCAGCCGTGGACTAGCGGGGGCCATGGGGCAGTTCTTC.

CDR3 in amino acids: CASSFQSSVNTGELFF. The CDR3 DNA follows: TGCGCCAGCAGCTTCCAATCTAGCGTTAACACCGGGGAGCTGTTTTTT. The V gene is TRBV5-1, the J gene TRBJ2-2, with D maybe TRBD2 (6 bases). This CDR3 comprises 16 residues. V gave up 2 bases and J gave up 2 bases, with 13 bases separating them. Germline values: CDR1 SGHRS, CDR2 YFSETQ. The full variable domain, in which reference TRBV5-1 and TRBJ2-2 provide the parts outside the CDR3, is KAGVTQTPRYLIKTRGQQVTLSCSPISGHRSVSWYQQTPGQGLQFLFEYFSETQRNKGNFPGRFSGRQFSNSRSEMNVSTLELGDSALYLCASSFQSSVNTGELFFGEGSRLTVL.

The chain employs TRBV7-3 and TRBJ2-1; 7 bases are shared with TRBD2. From germline, CDR1 is SGHTA and CDR2 FQGTGA. With 5 bases clipped from V and 0 bases from J, the junction kept 10 bases outside the gene matches. The CDR3 has 17 residues. This chain's CDR3 is CASSPSLARSSYNEQFF. As DNA, the CDR3 is TGTGCCAGCAGCCCCTCACTAGCGCGAAGCTCCTACAATGAGCAGTTCTTC.

This chain uses TRBV9 with TRBJ1-6; TRBD1 might be the D (6 bases). V lost 4 bases, J lost 7 bases, and 15 bases lay in between. CDR3 length: 15 amino acids. Germline values: CDR1 SGDLS, CDR2 YYNGEE. The CDR3 protein is CASSSKAGVNSPLHF. CDR3 DNA sequence: TGTGCCAGCAGCTCGAAAGCAGGGGTGAATTCACCCCTCCACTTT.

This chain uses TRBV20-1 with TRBJ2-6, with unresolved D. Per the germline V gene, CDR1 is DFQATT and CDR2 is SNEGSKA (reference sequence). This CDR3 spans 14 amino acids. V was cut by 3 bases and J by 0 bases, with 6 bases left in between. CDR3 sequence (DNA): TGCAGTGCTAGTGAGAGCTCTGGGGCCAACGTCCTGACTTTC. Its protein product is CSASESSGANVLTF.

The J gene is TRBJ2-7, the V gene TRBV18; 8 bases line up with TRBD1. V gave up 6 bases and J gave up 1 base; unmatched junction bases: 11. The CDR3 runs to 16 residues. Germline V CDR1 and CDR2: KGHSH, LQKENI. Here the CDR3 DNA reads TGTGCCAGCTCCCCTGGGACAGGCCTAACGTCCTACGAGCAGTACTTC. This sequence encodes CASSPGTGLTSYEQYF. Full variable domain (missing parts from reference TRBV18 and TRBJ2-7): NAGVMQNPRHLVRRRGQEARLRCSPMKGHSHVYWYRQLPEEGLKFMVYLQKENIIDESGMPKERFSAEFPKEGPSILRIQQVVRGDSAAYFCASSPGTGLTSYEQYFGPGTRLTVT.

The rearrangement uses TRBV19 and TRBJ2-7; 9 positions agree with TRBD1. The CDR3 runs to 15 residues. Germline CDR1 and CDR2: LNHDA and SQIVND (reference sequence). V lost 10 bases and J lost 3; bases outside the gene matches: 13. The CDR3 loop is CATTFSGTGIYEQYF. The CDR3 DNA reads as TGTGCCACTACCTTTTCCGGGACAGGGATCTACGAGCAGTACTTC.

The chain carries TRBV5-1 and TRBJ2-3, with 12 positions matching TRBD2. V shed 5 bases, J shed 0 bases, and the junction held 7 bases outside the gene matches. There are 17 residues in the CDR3. The V gene's germline CDR1 is SGHRS and CDR2 YFSETQ. The CDR3 DNA is TGCGCCAGCAGAAAAGGACTAGCGGGAATTAGCACAGATACGCAGTATTTT. Translating gives CASRKGLAGISTDTQYF.

Only one count was recorded for this clone. This sequence joins TRBV21-1 and TRBJ2-1; no DNA check was done on the table's D call, TRBD2. TRBV21-1 constitutes a pseudogene. CDR3 length: 15 amino acids. The CDR3 sequence: CASSKAVPGGNEQFF. In DNA form, the CDR3 reads TGTGCCAGCAGCAAAGCTGTCCCCGGGGGCAATGAGCAGTTCTTC.

The chain has TRBV4-3 and TRBJ1-1; D gene unclear. V dropped 3 bases and J dropped 1 base, with 6 bases sitting between them. In germline, CDR1 is LGHNA, CDR2 YSLEER. This CDR3 region has 13 residues. The CDR3 loop reads CASSQKGNTEAFF. CDR3 DNA: TGCGCCAGCAGCCAGAAGGGGAACACTGAAGCTTTCTTT.

The rearrangement links TRBV7-2 to TRBJ1-1; weak D call: TRBD1 (6 bases). The ends were cut back, 3 bases at V and 1 base at J, with 12 bases in the middle. The V gene's germline CDR1 is SGHTA and CDR2 FQGNSA. The CDR3 covers 15 residues. The CDR3 sequence: CASSFSGAGNTEAFF. The CDR3 coding sequence is TGTGCCAGCAGCTTTTCAGGGGCGGGGAACACTGAAGCTTTCTTT.

The chain links TRBV19 to TRBJ2-3; D gene ambiguous. The CDR3 has 11 residues. Germline lookup yields CDR1 LNHDA and CDR2 SQIVND (reference sequence). The ends were cut back, 4 bases at V and 5 bases at J, with 4 bases in the middle. In DNA, the CDR3 is TGTGCCAGTAGTAGAGAAGATACGCAGTATTTT. It translates to CASSREDTQYF. Full variable domain (outside the CDR3, taken from reference TRBV19 and TRBJ2-3): DGGITQSPKYLFRKEGQNVTLSCEQNLNHDAMYWYRQDPGQGLRLIYYSQIVNDFQKGDIAEGYSVSREKKESFPLTVTSAQKNPTAFYLCASSREDTQYFGPGTRLTVL.

The count of this clone is one. The chain links TRBV13 to TRBJ1-2; D is unclear. Germline CDR1 is PRHDT and CDR2 is FYEKMQ (reference sequence). Deletions cut 5 bases from V and 4 bases from J, with 11 bases between. The CDR3 is 13 amino acids. CDR3 residues: CASSQYGFYGYTF. The CDR3 bases are TGTGCCAGCAGCCAATATGGGTTCTATGGCTACACCTTC.

The chain couples TRBV4-1 to TRBJ1-5; D unresolved. V was clipped by 1 base and J by 0 bases, with 4 bases between them. The germline CDR1 and CDR2 sequences are MGHRA and YSYEKL. This CDR3 is built from 14 residues. CDR3 sequence (DNA): TGCGCCAGCAGCCAAGTCGGTAGCAATCAGCCCCAGCATTTT. This codes for CASSQVGSNQPQHF.

This clone was seen a handful of times. The chain joins TRBV19 to TRBJ2-7; D perhaps matches TRBD1 (5 bases). The CDR3 sequence is 15 residues long. The germline gives CDR1 LNHDA, CDR2 SQIVND (reference sequence). V lost 1 base to trimming and J lost 3 bases, with 13 bases between them. CDR3 residues: CASSIAGSGVYEQYF. The CDR3 DNA follows: TGTGCCAGTAGTATAGCAGGGTCAGGTGTCTACGAGCAGTACTTC.

This chain uses TRBV2 with TRBJ2-3; 8 positions agree with TRBD2. J lost 2 bases, V lost 0 bases, and 7 bases had no gene match. This CDR3 is built from 17 residues. Germline V gene sequence: CDR1 SNHLY, CDR2 FYNNEI. This CDR3 is CASSEAVVAGNTDTQYF. The CDR3 DNA is TGTGCCAGCAGTGAAGCGGTTGTAGCGGGGAACACAGATACGCAGTATTTT.

This CDR3 reads CASSYPVNTEAFF. As DNA, the CDR3 is TGTGCCAGCAGTTACCCGGTGAACACTGAAGCTTTCTTT. The V and J genes are TRBV6-6 and TRBJ1-1; D is undetermined. Germline lookup yields CDR1 MNHNY and CDR2 SVGAGI (reference sequence). Trimming took 2 bases from V and 0 from J, leaving 4 bases between them. The CDR3 covers 13 residues.